This T cell receptor beta chain emerged from a study of blood T cell repertoires in COVID-19. Background on the study: Whether acute or convalescent, the COVID-19 samples came from the United States, Italy and Spain. T cells, B-cell-depleted T cells, or PBMCs supplied cDNA or gDNA.

Using immunoSEQ multiplex PCR, the repertoire was profiled, and TCRdb retains in-frame clones only, with some absent. Among some 150,000 clones listed, 75% to 90% were seen once. Only one count was recorded for this clone. Germline V CDR1 and CDR2: LNHDA, SQIVND (reference sequence). Losses at the gene ends were 6 bases for V and 3 bases for J; bases not matched to a gene: 4. CDR3 length equals 15 residues. The genes are TRBV19 and TRBJ2-2; 10 bases map to TRBD1. What was sequenced was peripheral blood. This TCR was recovered from a woman aged 70-85 years with acute or convalescent COVID-19. The CDR3: CASRLGTGDTGELFF. The CDR3 coding sequence is TGTGCCAGTAGGCTGGGGACAGGGGACACCGGGGAGCTGTTTTTT.